Listed below are T cell receptor beta chains from one sample, sequenced in a study of blood T cell repertoires in COVID-19. Clones were read by immunoSEQ multiplex PCR, and TCRdb kept only the in-frame ones, dropping some. This sample has hundreds of thousands of clones; roughly 80% occur once, and the top ten carry approximately 4.5%. Material for sequencing was peripheral blood. Receptors originate from an older woman with acute or convalescent COVID-19. Both conserved end residues are part of each CDR3. Fields, in order: V gene, clone size, J gene, D gene, CDR3 protein, CDR3 DNA. D genes are given only for firm matches. Size is omitted from some rows. Given values are once, few, many or a class for expanded clones.

TRBV24-1	once	TRBJ1-1	-	CATSDQNTEAFF	TGTGCCACCAGTGACCAGAACACTGAAGCTTTCTTT
TRBV29-1	-	TRBJ2-3	-	CSVSVLSTDTQYF	TGCAGCGTTAGCGTTCTTAGCACAGATACGCAGTATTTT
TRBV15	once	TRBJ1-3	-	CATSRDYSPISQDSGNTIYF	TGTGCCACCAGCAGAGATTACAGCCCTATCTCCCAGGACTCTGGAAACACCATATATTTT
TRBV21-1	few	TRBJ1-4	-	CASRDRPNEKLFF	TGTGCCAGCAGGGACAGACCGAATGAAAAACTGTTTTTT
TRBV7-2	-	TRBJ2-3	TRBD2	CASSLATSGVDTQYF	TGTGCCAGCAGCTTAGCGACTAGCGGGGTCGATACGCAGTATTTT
TRBV9	-	TRBJ1-1	-	CASNSGQDTEAFF	TGTGCCAGCAATTCAGGTCAGGACACTGAAGCTTTCTTT
TRBV7-9	once	TRBJ1-6	TRBD1	CASSLSGTELRPLHF	TGTGCCAGCAGCTTATCGGGGACAGAGTTGAGGCCCCTCCACTTT
TRBV30	-	TRBJ2-1	TRBD1	CAWSPGTGHYNEQFF	TGTGCCTGGAGTCCCGGGACAGGGCACTACAATGAGCAGTTCTTC
TRBV12-3/TRBV12-4	-	TRBJ1-5	-	CASSAQGAQPQHF	TGTGCCAGCAGTGCGCAGGGTGCTCAGCCCCAGCATTTT
TRBV27	-	TRBJ1-2	-	CASSFLSDRNYGYTF	TGTGCCAGCAGTTTTCTTTCGGACAGAAACTATGGCTACACCTTC
TRBV7-9	-	TRBJ1-4	-	CASSLAGFNEKLFF	TGTGCCAGCAGCTTAGCCGGTTTTAATGAAAAACTGTTTTTT
TRBV27	-	TRBJ1-2	TRBD1	CASSLTGTVISYGYTF	TGTGCCAGCAGTCTTACCGGGACAGTCATCAGCTATGGCTACACCTTC
TRBV29-1	-	TRBJ1-1	-	CSVDVYRAFF	TGCAGCGTTGATGTGTACAGAGCTTTCTTT
TRBV7-8	-	TRBJ1-1	-	CASSSLGGGTEAFF	TGTGCCAGCAGCTCTCTGGGGGGGGGTACTGAAGCTTTCTTT
TRBV7-2	-	TRBJ1-4	TRBD1	CASRSPRQGKEKLFF	TGTGCCAGCAGGAGCCCCCGACAGGGAAAAGAAAAACTGTTTTTT
TRBV7-7	many	TRBJ2-3	-	CASSPLGPDTQYF	TGTGCTAGCAGCCCACTAGGCCCAGATACGCAGTATTTT
TRBV5-1	-	TRBJ2-3	TRBD2	CASSSQGLAGVKDTQYF	TGCGCCAGCAGCTCCCAGGGTCTAGCGGGGGTGAAAGATACGCAGTATTTT
TRBV5-4	-	TRBJ2-5	-	CASSLQTGYWSRETQYF	TGTGCCAGCAGCTTACAGACAGGTTACTGGAGTCGGGAGACCCAGTACTTC
TRBV10-1	-	TRBJ1-1	TRBD1	CASSYGQGNTEAFF	TGCGCCAGCAGCTATGGACAGGGGAACACTGAAGCTTTCTTT
TRBV6-5	once	TRBJ1-2	-	CATHRVGGYTF	TGTGCCACCCACAGGGTGGGAGGCTACACCTTC
TRBV25-1	-	TRBJ1-6	-	CASGAERGGLHF	TGTGCTTCAGGAGCGGAAAGGGGGGGCCTCCACTTT
TRBV19	-	TRBJ1-6	TRBD1	CASSQGDRVGSPLHF	TGTGCCAGTAGTCAAGGGGACAGGGTTGGTTCACCCCTCCACTTT
TRBV19	-	TRBJ1-3	-	CATSEGVPGNTIYF	TGTGCCACTTCAGAAGGGGTCCCTGGAAACACCATATATTTT
TRBV2	-	TRBJ2-5	TRBD1	CASRVQGAGQETQYF	TGTGCCAGCAGGGTACAGGGGGCCGGGCAAGAGACCCAGTACTTC
TRBV6-1	-	TRBJ2-3	TRBD2	CASSEGSGSSDTQYF	TGTGCCAGCAGTGAAGGTAGCGGGTCGTCAGATACGCAGTATTTT
TRBV10-2	-	TRBJ1-2	TRBD1	CASIGQGYGYTF	TGCGCCAGCATCGGACAGGGCTATGGCTACACCTTC
TRBV19	few	TRBJ1-5	TRBD1	CASSTVNRGPGSNQPQHF	TGTGCCAGTAGTACAGTCAACAGGGGCCCAGGGAGCAATCAGCCCCAGCATTTT
TRBV5-1	-	TRBJ1-2	-	CASRSEDLRNYGYTF	TGCGCCAGCAGGTCGGAGGATTTACGGAACTATGGCTACACCTTC
TRBV9	-	TRBJ2-5	TRBD1	CASSDGLTGGLQETQYF	TGTGCCAGCAGCGATGGACTGACAGGGGGCCTCCAAGAGACCCAGTACTTC
TRBV7-9	-	TRBJ2-2	-	CASSLALATGELFF	TGTGCCAGCAGCTTAGCTTTAGCCACCGGGGAGCTGTTTTTT
TRBV7-9	-	TRBJ2-3	-	CASSFDGTGTDTQYF	TGTGCCAGCAGCTTTGACGGAACCGGGACAGATACGCAGTATTTT
TRBV10-3	-	TRBJ2-5	TRBD2	CAIKAGGQQETQYF	TGTGCCATAAAAGCGGGGGGGCAACAAGAGACCCAGTACTTC
TRBV3-1/TRBV3-2	-	TRBJ1-4	-	CASSPRPQGRHEKLFF	TGTGCCAGCAGCCCCCGCCCCCAAGGGAGACATGAAAAACTGTTTTTT
TRBV3-1/TRBV3-2	-	TRBJ1-1	TRBD1	CASSPMTGGTEAFF	TGTGCCAGCAGCCCTATGACAGGGGGCACTGAAGCTTTCTTT
TRBV6-2/TRBV6-3	-	TRBJ1-5	-	CASSLGGGNQPQHF	TGTGCCAGCAGTTTGGGGGGGGGCAATCAGCCCCAGCATTTT
TRBV7-2	-	TRBJ2-7	TRBD1	CASSLGPQGQLYEQYF	TGTGCCAGCAGCTTAGGGCCCCAGGGACAGCTCTACGAGCAGTACTTC
TRBV27	-	TRBJ2-7	-	CASSLKGQVYEQYF	TGTGCCAGCAGTTTAAAAGGCCAGGTCTACGAGCAGTACTTC
TRBV19	once	TRBJ1-3	-	CASRSIGRGNPNSGNTIYF	TGTGCCAGTAGATCTATCGGCAGGGGCAATCCAAACTCTGGAAACACCATATATTTT
TRBV7-9	-	TRBJ1-1	TRBD1	CASSFSDRTEAFF	TGTGCCAGCAGCTTCTCGGACAGGACTGAAGCTTTCTTT
TRBV4-3	-	TRBJ1-5	-	CASSPAAGSNQPQHF	TGCGCCAGCAGCCCAGCGGCAGGTAGCAATCAGCCCCAGCATTTT
TRBV11-2	-	TRBJ1-2	TRBD1	CASTRTGIYGYTF	TGTGCCAGCACCCGGACAGGGATTTATGGCTACACCTTC
TRBV6-2/TRBV6-3	-	TRBJ1-1	TRBD1	CASSKGTGDFRAFF	TGTGCCAGCAGTAAAGGGACAGGCGACTTTCGAGCTTTCTTT
TRBV7-2	-	TRBJ1-2	TRBD1	CASSAGTGWNGYTF	TGTGCCAGCAGCGCCGGGACAGGGTGGAATGGCTACACCTTC
TRBV5-5	-	TRBJ1-1	TRBD1	CASSVIPGQASGTEAFF	TGTGCCAGCAGCGTTATACCGGGACAGGCATCGGGCACTGAAGCTTTCTTT
TRBV29-1	once	TRBJ1-1	-	CSVLPENTEAFF	TGCAGCGTTCTTCCAGAGAACACTGAAGCTTTCTTT
TRBV27	once	TRBJ1-6	-	CASSSVRSSSYNSPLHF	TGTGCCAGCAGTTCCGTCCGCTCGAGCTCCTATAATTCACCCCTCCACTTT
TRBV7-2	-	TRBJ2-7	-	CASSPPGLHYEQYF	TGTGCCAGCAGCCCCCCAGGGCTCCACTACGAGCAGTACTTC
TRBV28	-	TRBJ2-2	TRBD2	CASRLAGGPTGELFF	TGTGCCAGCCGACTAGCGGGGGGGCCTACCGGGGAGCTGTTTTTT
TRBV4-1	-	TRBJ2-1	TRBD2	CASSHTRGIAGENEQFF	TGCGCCAGCAGCCATACGCGAGGGATAGCGGGGGAGAATGAGCAGTTCTTC
TRBV5-1	once	TRBJ2-5	TRBD1	CASSSRQGGETQYF	TGCGCCAGCAGCTCTAGACAGGGTGGGGAGACCCAGTACTTC
TRBV7-2	-	TRBJ1-4	-	CASSLRTATNEKLFF	TGTGCCAGCAGCCTAAGGACAGCAACTAATGAAAAACTGTTTTTT
TRBV15	-	TRBJ2-2	-	CATSPQGGDTGELFF	TGTGCCACCAGCCCTCAGGGGGGCGACACCGGGGAGCTGTTTTTT
TRBV14	-	TRBJ2-5	-	CASSQDGAGQETQYF	TGTGCCAGCAGCCAAGATGGGGCAGGGCAAGAGACCCAGTACTTC
TRBV29-1	-	TRBJ2-7	-	CSVAHQAYEQYF	TGCAGCGTTGCCCATCAGGCCTACGAGCAGTACTTC
TRBV6-2/TRBV6-3	-	TRBJ2-4	TRBD1	CASSSGQTLKNIQYF	TGTGCCAGCAGTTCGGGACAGACCCTAAAAAACATTCAGTACTTC
TRBV12-3/TRBV12-4	-	TRBJ2-1	-	CASSSLGRGEQFF	TGTGCCAGCAGTTCCCTTGGACGGGGTGAGCAGTTCTTC
TRBV10-3	-	TRBJ1-2	TRBD1	CAITEVGQGVYGYTF	TGTGCCATCACCGAAGTAGGACAGGGCGTCTATGGCTACACCTTC
TRBV5-1	-	TRBJ1-4	-	CASSLDVPGGTNEKLFF	TGCGCCAGCAGCTTGGACGTACCCGGCGGAACTAATGAAAAACTGTTTTTT
TRBV9	-	TRBJ2-7	-	CASSVRGDYTFNSYEQYF	TGTGCCAGCAGCGTAAGGGGCGATTACACATTTAACTCCTACGAGCAGTACTTC
TRBV12-5	-	TRBJ1-1	TRBD1	CASGLGDRGYAEAFF	TGTGCTAGTGGTTTGGGGGACAGGGGTTACGCTGAAGCTTTCTTT